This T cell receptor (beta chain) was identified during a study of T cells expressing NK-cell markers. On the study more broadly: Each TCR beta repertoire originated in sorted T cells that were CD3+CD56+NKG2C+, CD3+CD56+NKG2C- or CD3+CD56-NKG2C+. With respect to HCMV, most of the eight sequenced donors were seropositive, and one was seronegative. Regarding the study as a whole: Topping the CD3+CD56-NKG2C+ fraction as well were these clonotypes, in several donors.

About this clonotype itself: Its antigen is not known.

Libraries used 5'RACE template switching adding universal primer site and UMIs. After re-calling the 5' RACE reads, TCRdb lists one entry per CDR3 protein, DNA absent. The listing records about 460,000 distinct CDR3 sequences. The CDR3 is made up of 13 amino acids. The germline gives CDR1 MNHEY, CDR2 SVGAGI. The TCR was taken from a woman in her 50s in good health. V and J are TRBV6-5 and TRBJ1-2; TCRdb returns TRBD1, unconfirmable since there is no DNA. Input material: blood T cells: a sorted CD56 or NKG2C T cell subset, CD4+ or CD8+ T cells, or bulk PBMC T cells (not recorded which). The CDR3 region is CASSRTVRDGYTF.